This TCR beta chain stems from a study of PD-1 blockade in mismatch repair-deficient tumors. Study information: All were previously treated, progressing patients with some twelve mismatch repair-deficient cancer types. Whole-study findings and limits: Rapid post-treatment expansion, then contraction, generally preceding radiologic response, marked tumor-resident clones.

The CDR3 runs 17 residues. The V and J ends lost 6 bases and 0 bases respectively, with 18 bases between them. The germline V gene encodes CDR1 MRHNA and CDR2 SNTAGT. As concerns this clone: What it binds is not known.

Mismatch repair deficiency was confirmed in all patients, by PCR or immunohistochemistry. TCR sequencing covered a few patients who responded to pembrolizumab. TCRdb's copy holds only in-frame clones and misses some; the assay was immunoSEQ multiplex PCR. This table holds 85,000 to 130,000 clones, 70% to 85% found once. This rearrangement joins TRBV6-4 to TRBJ1-3, with D unclear. The material was peripheral blood, obtained 35 to 37 weeks after starting pembrolizumab. The TCR sequence derives from an adult with mismatch repair-deficient cancer. The CDR3, as DNA: TGTGCCAGCAGGGATGGAAACGTGGTAAACTCTGGAAACACCATATATTTT. The encoded protein is CASRDGNVVNSGNTIYF.